Listed here is a single TCR beta chain. Its antigen is as yet unknown. Per the germline V gene, CDR1 is SGHTA and CDR2 is FQGNSA. The CDR3 is 14 residues long. Trimming took off 3 bases at V and 5 bases at J, with 13 bases between the two ends. TCRdb called the 5' RACE reads again in MiXCR, with one record for every CDR3 protein. This sample yields about 160,000 distinct CDR3 sequences, of which around 7.2% are seen a single time; more than 2.5% belongs to the top ten. The source of the sample is a study of T cells after yellow fever vaccination. Study-wide findings and caveats: Post-booster reappearance was seen for most primary-vaccination clones (96% CD4, 75% to 90% CD8). It was a small share of clonotypes that appeared in both CD4 and CD8 compartments.

Here the sequenced sample was CD4+ T cells sorted from PBMCs, taken 5 to 6 days after the first yellow fever vaccination. This sequence joins TRBV7-2 and TRBJ2-5, with a tentative D call TRBD2 (5 bases). The sequence came from a young man who received the YFV17D yellow fever vaccine. The CDR3 DNA follows: TGTGCCAGCAGCTTTCAACGGGGTGGGGAGACCCAGTACTTC. Residues: CASSFQRGGETQYF.